This TCR beta chain was recorded in a study of Ad26.COV2.S vaccination and SARS-CoV-2 variants. The CDR3 loop spans 15 amino acids. Per the germline V gene, CDR1 is MNHEY and CDR2 is SVGAGI. Trimming removed 2 bases from V and 2 bases from J, with 13 bases in between. Profiling relied on immunoSEQ multiplex PCR, and the TCRdb table lists in-frame clones only, not all of them. The sample has roughly 350,000 clones, about 87% seen once. The count of this clone is one. Stated treatment: 15 to 20 received Ad26.COV2.S at low or high dose, single or two shots; about 5 received placebo; per-sample allocation not given. Samples came from day 63 after the first vaccine or placebo injection.

This chain connects TRBV6-5 to TRBJ2-7; possibly TRBD1 for D (5 bases). This TCR came from a person aged 18-60 years who received the Ad26.COV2.S COVID-19 vaccine or a placebo. Source: peripheral blood, taken in a trial of Ad26.COV2.S vaccine versus placebo. Here the CDR3 reads CASSYEGQPPYEQYF. CDR3 coding DNA: TGTGCCAGCAGTTACGAAGGACAACCCCCCTACGAGCAGTACTTC.